The clone carrying this T cell receptor beta chain came up many times. Its antigen is as yet unknown. The sample is drawn from a study of T cells in Graves' hyperthyroidism and ophthalmopathy. Subjects aged 18 to 65 presented with newly diagnosed hyperthyroidism of less than 2 months' duration. Uncontrolled infection, other autoimmune disease, pregnancy or lactation barred patients from enrollment. Over 9 ml of fresh peripheral blood supplied the PBMCs. The CDR3 is made up of 14 amino acids. The V end lost 3 bases, the J end lost 4 bases, and 13 bases lay between the germline ends. CDR1 and CDR2 from the germline V gene are MNHEY and SMNVEV (reference sequence). Amplification yielded TCR beta CDR3 regions, with RNA transcripts as the source. The TCR CDR3 was amplified in a first-round RT-PCR using the HTBI primer set. TCRdb re-called the multiplex PCR reads through MiXCR, storing one row per CDR3 protein. The repertoire includes approximately 400,000 distinct CDR3 sequences, 15% to 19% of them detected once, and around 7.3% sits in the top ten.

Regarding the study as a whole: Ophthalmopathy, which appeared later, was predicted by the model a median around 6.9 months before onset.

The genes are TRBV27 and TRBJ2-7; TRBD2 is a possible D gene (6 bases). Material for sequencing was blood. The receptor's source is a woman younger than 35 with Graves' hyperthyroidism. CDR3 protein: CASSFGGKMYEQYF. CDR3 in DNA: TGTGCCAGCAGTTTCGGAGGGAAGATGTACGAGCAGTACTTC.